This T cell receptor (beta chain) was sequenced in a study of Ad26.COV2.S vaccination and SARS-CoV-2 variants. At the level of the study: Once or twice, 56 days apart, Ad26.COV2.S was delivered intramuscularly. The study, taken as a whole, reports: Possible underestimation of total T cell responses by the TCR breadth and depth analyses was noted.

Regarding this clone: The antigen is unknown.

TCRdb keeps only in-frame clones here, not all; method: immunoSEQ multiplex PCR. Of 380,000 or so clones in the sample, 80% to 90% were seen once. There are 13 residues in the CDR3. Trimming pared 0 bases from V and 6 bases from J, leaving 8 bases between. Per the germline V gene, CDR1 is KGHSH and CDR2 is LQKENI. Noted treatment: about 20 received Ad26.COV2.S at low or high dose, single or two shots; five or six received placebo; per-sample allocation not given. Material that was analyzed had been drawn on day 63 after the first vaccine or placebo injection. J is TRBJ1-2 and V is TRBV18; D gene unclear. The receptor was derived from a person aged 18-65 years who received the Ad26.COV2.S COVID-19 vaccine or a placebo. This material consisted of peripheral blood, taken in a trial of Ad26.COV2.S vaccine versus placebo. CDR3 loop: CASSPPMGNGYTF. The CDR3, as DNA: TGTGCCAGCTCACCACCGATGGGAAATGGCTACACCTTC.